This note documents a single T cell receptor beta chain sequence. Only a few counts were recorded for this clonotype. Its specific antigen is unknown. Base qualities are missing; no much larger clone stands one base away. The data derive from a study of CD8+CD57+ T cells in acquired aplastic anemia (dated by TCRdb to 2016 to 2019). Regarding the study in general: On average, sorted CD4+ and CD8+ cells yielded roughly 3.4 ug of extracted DNA, with a range of about 0.18 to 27.4 ug. An average of approximately 10 million reads for CD4+ cells and 11 million or so reads for CD8+ cells was obtained from healthy donor samples.

In the study, sorted CD4+ and CD8+ blood T cells from patients with severe aplastic anemia and from healthy subjects underwent deep sequencing of TCR repertoires. Ficoll-Paque density gradient centrifugation was used to isolate peripheral blood mononuclear cells. CD4+ and CD8+ T cells were sorted by FACS or magnetic beads before DNA extraction. Broad study findings and their caveats: Around 27 CD8+ CDR3 sequences were shared between patients and controls but appeared highly expressed in patients and within their immunodominant clones. CD8+ Simpson's diversity did not differ significantly between patients and healthy controls (P=0.060).

Profiling of TCR beta VDJ combinations and CDR3 sequences used genomic DNA as the template. TCR repertoire sequencing was run on an Illumina HiSeq 2000. The source study handled its data this way. Repertoire assessment relied on Simpson's diversity index, CDR3 size and DJ length profiles, and TRBV/TRBJ rearrangement plots. The immunodominant clone was defined as the most abundant DNA sequence in deep sequencing data. CDR3 amino acid sequences were screened for sharing across subjects and were compared with published repertoires and the VDJdb database. In TCRdb, the public reads were trimmed at Q25 with fastp and aligned with MiXCR, with productive beta chains retained. Here each entry gathers all rows of one CDR3 protein and keeps the most common genes and DNA. TCRdb's processing, not the authors', yielded these V and J calls. The sample table lists 150,000 to 200,000 distinct CDR3 sequences, 35% to 55% of them with a count of one. The biggest ten clones account for approximately 1% of the sample.

V lost 3 bases and J lost 8 bases; the stretch between them is 9 bases long. Counted from cysteine to phenylalanine, this CDR3 has 12 amino acids. CDR3 DNA only is kept here, 36 bases in frame from base 1. CDR1 and CDR2 are read off the germline V gene as KGHDR and SFDVKD. Material: sorted CD4+, CD8+, or CD8+CD57+ T cells (not recorded which) from PBMCs. The receptor was isolated from a human donor in good health. The chain joins TRBV24-1 to TRBJ1-2, with a tentative D gene TRBD1 over 5 matching bases. The CDR3 in this case is CATSDLQAGYTF. The DNA sequence is TGTGCCACCAGTGATCTACAGGCGGGCTACACCTTC.